The 31 T cell receptor beta chains reported below all come from one sample, sequenced in a study of beta chain features in type 1 diabetes. Study findings and constraints: People with Type 1 diabetes carried modestly yet significantly shorter TCRB CDR3s in all four CD4+ subsets.

The antigens for these receptors are not known. The investigators reverse transcribed all of the isolated RNA, so they sequenced expressed TCRB transcripts. Measured with immunoSEQ multiplex PCR; TCRdb has only the in-frame clones, and not every one. This sample carries 300,000 or so clones, around 9% of them seen once, and the ten largest clones take roughly 1%. Sequencing was performed on central memory CD4+ T cells from blood. The receptors stem from a man aged 30 to 45 with type 1 diabetes.

V usage is TRBV4-1 and J usage is TRBJ1-2, with 9 nucleotides matching TRBD1. Germline V gives CDR1 MGHRA, CDR2 YSYEKL. CDR3 length: 15 amino acids. The V and J ends lost 0 bases and 7 bases, in that order; junction bases with no gene match: 6. The CDR3 reads CASSQDRTGVRGYTF. The CDR3 DNA sequence: TGCGCCAGCAGCCAAGATAGGACAGGGGTGCGTGGCTACACCTTC.

The sample holds many counts of this clone. The chain's CDR3 is CASSHGLADNEQFF. The CDR3 DNA is TGTGCCAGCAGCCATGGACTAGCAGACAATGAGCAGTTCTTC. V is TRBV7-2 and J is TRBJ2-1, with 8 bases lining up with TRBD2. V was pared by 5 bases and J by 5 bases, with 5 bases of the junction left unmatched. The CDR3 is made up of 14 amino acids. Germline CDR1 and CDR2: SGHTA and FQGNSA.

This clone was counted many times. The rearrangement uses TRBV7-9 and TRBJ1-4, with D unresolved. The CDR3 is 14 residues long. From germline, CDR1 is SEHNR and CDR2 FQNEAQ (reference sequence). V shed 3 bases and J shed 2 bases, with 7 bases lying between them. The CDR3 here is CASSLTGTNEKLFF. The CDR3 DNA reads as TGTGCCAGCAGCTTGACTGGGACTAATGAAAAACTGTTTTTT.

This clone came up a few times. Different DNA sequences within this sample yield the same CDR3. This chain uses TRBV9 with TRBJ2-5; D is unclear. This CDR3 spans 13 amino acids. The V gene's germline CDR1 is SGDLS and CDR2 YYNGEE. Trimming shortened V by 0 bases and J by 4 bases, and 7 bases separated the two germline ends. The CDR3 spells CASSVGVGETQYF. CDR3 nucleotides: TGTGCCAGCAGCGTAGGGGTCGGAGAGACCCAGTACTTC.

This clone was picked up a small number of times. V usage is TRBV30 and J usage is TRBJ2-2, with 7 bases lining up with TRBD1. The CDR3 is 14 amino acids. The V gene end was trimmed by 3 bases and the J gene end by 5 bases; junction bases not matched to a gene: 6. Germline lookup yields CDR1 GTSNPN and CDR2 SVGIG (reference sequence). CDR3 bases: TGTGCCTGGAGATGGGACAGATTAACCGGGGAGCTGTTTTTT. As protein: CAWRWDRLTGELFF.

The gene calls are TRBV6-5 and TRBJ2-5; 9 bases match TRBD1. The J call may be wrong; the DNA end is better matched by TRBJ2-7. CDR3 length: 13 amino acids. CDR1 MNHEY and CDR2 SVGAGI come from the germline V gene. In DNA form, the CDR3 reads TGTGCCAGCAGGAGACAGGGGGCCTACGAGCAGTACTTC. It yields the protein CASRRQGAYEQYF.

The chain is built from TRBV11-2 and TRBJ1-3; no clear D. CDR1 and CDR2 from the germline V gene are SGHAT and FQNNGV. CDR3 size: 16 residues. Trimming took off 4 bases at V and 2 bases at J, with 15 bases between the two ends. This chain's CDR3 is CASSSLRAATGNTIYF. CDR3 nucleotides: TGTGCCAGCAGCTCCCTCCGGGCCGCAACTGGAAACACCATATATTTT.

This clone came up many times. The V call is TRBV18, the J call TRBJ2-1, with D perhaps being TRBD1 or TRBD2 (5 bases each). From germline, CDR1 is KGHSH and CDR2 LQKENI. V lost 1 base and J lost 8, with 12 bases in between. The CDR3 is 14 amino acids. The CDR3 region has the DNA TGTGCCAGCTCACCACTCTCCGGGGACGATGAGCAGTTCTTC. This sequence encodes CASSPLSGDDEQFF.

This clone came up a few times. J is TRBJ2-5 and V is TRBV5-6, with TRBD1 as a possible D gene (5 bases). Germline V CDR1 and CDR2: SGHDT, YYEEEE. The CDR3 totals 14 residues. The germline V and J ends were trimmed by 0 bases and 5 bases, with 11 bases remaining between them. As DNA, the CDR3 is TGTGCCAGCAGCTTGGAAACAGGTCGGGAGACCCAGTACTTC. Amino acids: CASSLETGRETQYF.

The chain links TRBV5-4 to TRBJ2-2, with no clear D. CDR1 is SGHNT, CDR2 YYREEE, per germline (reference sequence). This CDR3 has 14 amino acids. The ends were cut back, 4 bases at V and 3 bases at J, with 10 bases in the middle. CDR3 sequence: CASSDNHHTGELFF. CDR3 in DNA: TGTGCCAGCAGCGACAACCACCACACCGGGGAGCTGTTTTTT.

There are a few counts of this clone. This rearrangement joins TRBV7-2 to TRBJ2-5, with TRBD2 identical over 14 bases. There are 17 residues in the CDR3. The V gene's germline CDR1 is SGHTA and CDR2 FQGNSA. V lost 4 bases, J lost 1 base, and 5 bases stayed unmatched. The CDR3 region has the DNA TGTGCCAGCAGCTCCGGGACTAGCGGGGGCCCCCAAGAGACCCAGTACTTC. It yields the protein CASSSGTSGGPQETQYF.

This clone was seen more than once but under ten times. The chain recombines TRBV18 with TRBJ2-1, with 9 bases lining up with TRBD1. J gave up 6 bases and V 5 bases, and 11 bases lay outside the gene matches. Germline CDR1 is KGHSH and CDR2 is LQKENI. The CDR3 is made up of 16 amino acids. The CDR3 sequence: CASSSDGQGLGNEQFF. The CDR3 bases are TGTGCCAGCTCATCGGACGGACAGGGGCTGGGCAATGAGCAGTTCTTC. The full variable domain, its missing parts supplied by reference TRBV18 and TRBJ2-1, is NAGVMQNPRHLVRRRGQEARLRCSPMKGHSHVYWYRQLPEEGLKFMVYLQKENIIDESGMPKERFSAEFPKEGPSILRIQQVVRGDSAAYFCASSSDGQGLGNEQFFGPGTRLTVL.

This clone was counted only a few times. The chain is built from TRBV7-2 and TRBJ2-7, with D possibly being TRBD2 (6 bases). CDR3 length: 14 amino acids. Germline V CDR1 and CDR2: SGHTA, FQGNSA. Trimming cost V 0 bases and J 4 bases, with 10 bases left between them. In nucleotides, the CDR3 is TGTGCCAGCAGCTTAGCGACGGGGGAATACGAGCAGTACTTC. It encodes CASSLATGEYEQYF.

This clone has more than one count but fewer than ten. The rearrangement joins TRBV30 to TRBJ2-2; 7 positions agree with TRBD1. Germline CDR1 and CDR2: GTSNPN and SVGIG (reference sequence). The CDR3 covers 13 residues. V was clipped by 4 bases and J by 1 base; unmatched bases: 0. The CDR3 here is CAWNRGNTGELFF. The CDR3 coding sequence is TGTGCCTGGAACAGGGGGAACACCGGGGAGCTGTTTTTT. The variable domain in full, completed from reference TRBV30 and TRBJ2-2, reads SQTIHQWPATLVQPVGSPLSLECTVEGTSNPNLYWYRQAAGRGLQLLFYSVGIGQISSEVPQNLSASRPQDRQFILSSKKLLLSDSGFYLCAWNRGNTGELFFGEGSRLTVL.

V usage is TRBV7-2 and J usage is TRBJ2-5, with unresolved D. The V gene's germline CDR1 is SGHTA and CDR2 FQGNSA. Trimming pared 5 bases from V and 1 base from J, leaving 11 bases between. The CDR3 sequence is 14 residues long. For the CDR3, the DNA is TGTGCCAGCAGCCGTCGACGTACCCAAGAGACCCAGTACTTC. This sequence encodes CASSRRRTQETQYF.

The gene calls are TRBV6-6 and TRBJ2-4; D call uncertain. This CDR3 is built from 14 residues. The germline CDR1 and CDR2 sequences are MNHNY and SVGAGI (reference sequence). Deletions cut 2 bases from V and 10 bases from J, with 15 bases between. CDR3 residues: CASSYGSGMDIQYF. CDR3 bases: TGTGCCAGCAGTTACGGCTCTGGGATGGATATTCAGTACTTC.

The chain combines TRBV2 with TRBJ1-5; D uncertain. V was shortened by 4 bases and J by 0 bases, with 16 bases between the two germline ends. The CDR3 consists of 17 residues. The V gene's germline CDR1 is SNHLY and CDR2 FYNNEI. CDR3 sequence (DNA): TGTGCCAGCAGTGCTGGGCCACTAACTTATAGCAATCAGCCCCAGCATTTT. It yields the protein CASSAGPLTYSNQPQHF.

The sample holds a few counts of this clone. The V call is TRBV27, the J call TRBJ1-1; no clear D. Per the germline V gene, CDR1 is MNHEY and CDR2 is SMNVEV (reference sequence). V was clipped by 2 bases and J by 1 base, with 11 bases between them. The CDR3 spans 15 residues. This CDR3 is CASSLGRSPNTEAFF. The CDR3 nucleotides read TGTGCCAGCAGTTTAGGGCGGTCCCCGAACACTGAAGCTTTCTTT.

J is TRBJ2-3 and V is TRBV14; D possibly corresponds to TRBD2 (6 bases). CDR3 length: 15 amino acids. V lost 4 bases, J lost 3 bases, and 14 bases lay in between. Germline-derived CDR1 and CDR2 are SGHDN and FVKESK. CDR3 DNA: TGTGCCAGCAGCCGCCAGGGACTGGAGACAGATACGCAGTATTTT. Encoded protein: CASSRQGLETDTQYF.

There are many counts of this clone. The chain uses TRBV4-3 and TRBJ1-1; D unresolved. This CDR3 is 14 amino acids long. Germline-derived CDR1 and CDR2 are LGHNA and YSLEER. V dropped 1 base and J dropped 4 bases, with 10 bases sitting between them. CDR3: CASSQGPASTEAFF. DNA of the CDR3: TGCGCCAGCAGCCAAGGCCCCGCTTCCACTGAAGCTTTCTTT.

This clone came up a few times. J is TRBJ2-7 and V is TRBV11-3, with 9 nucleotides matching TRBD1. CDR3 size: 13 residues. The V gene end was trimmed by 4 bases and the J gene end by 7 bases; junction bases not matched to a gene: 5. Germline lookup yields CDR1 SGHNT and CDR2 YENEEA. CDR3 nucleotides: TGTGCCAGCAGCTCCGGGACAGGGAATGAGCAGTACTTC. It yields the protein CASSSGTGNEQYF.

This clone was recorded a few times. V usage is TRBV5-5 and J usage is TRBJ2-2, with TRBD1 identical over 9 bases. The CDR3 extends over 17 amino acids. Germline V lookup: CDR1 SGHKS, CDR2 YYEKEE (reference sequence). With V trimmed by 3 bases and J by 4 bases, 10 bases remained unmatched. The CDR3 region is CASSSALDRGSTGELFF. The CDR3 region has the DNA TGTGCCAGCAGCTCCGCCCTGGACAGGGGCTCCACCGGGGAGCTGTTTTTT.

This rearrangement joins TRBV6-5 to TRBJ2-4; D gene unclear. Germline CDR1 MNHEY, CDR2 SVGAGI. This CDR3 is built from 13 residues. V lost 0 bases and J lost 3, with 3 bases in between. The CDR3 loop reads CASSYSGKNIQYF. The CDR3 bases are TGTGCCAGCAGTTACTCTGGCAAAAACATTCAGTACTTC.

This CDR3 is CASSGGPPYNEQFF. The CDR3, as DNA: TGTGCCAGCAGCGGGGGCCCACCCTACAATGAGCAGTTCTTC. The chain links TRBV9 to TRBJ2-1; D perhaps matches TRBD1 (5 bases). This CDR3 contains 14 residues. Trimming left V 3 bases short and J 2 bases short, with 9 bases between. Germline loops: CDR1 SGDLS, CDR2 YYNGEE. Combining the CDR3 with reference TRBV9 and TRBJ2-1 gives the whole variable domain DSGVTQTPKHLITATGQRVTLRCSPRSGDLSVYWYQQSLDQGLQFLIQYYNGEERAKGNILERFSAQQFPDLHSELNLSSLELGDSALYFCASSGGPPYNEQFFGPGTRLTVL.

The CDR3 nucleotides are TGTGCCAGCAGCCGCCGGACGGATCCCTACAATGAGCAGTTCTTC. Translation: CASSRRTDPYNEQFF. The chain links TRBV5-6 to TRBJ2-1; no clear D gene. This CDR3 has 15 residues. Germline assignment: CDR1 SGHDT and CDR2 YYEEEE. V was clipped by 4 bases and J by 2 bases, with 13 bases between them.

This clone was seen more than once but under ten times. This chain uses TRBV6-6 with TRBJ2-1; D ambiguous. V dropped 6 bases and J dropped 5 bases, with 17 bases sitting between them. The length of the CDR3 is 15 residues. Germline loops: CDR1 MNHNY, CDR2 SVGAGI (reference sequence). The CDR3 DNA reads as TGTGCCAGCAGCGCCGACTTCTCCCCCAACAATGAGCAGTTCTTC. Its protein is CASSADFSPNNEQFF.

This clone came up a few times. This chain links TRBV7-2 with TRBJ1-5; no clear D. The CDR3 has 14 residues. Germline V gene lookup returns CDR1 SGHTA and CDR2 FQGNSA. V gave up 0 bases and J gave up 7 bases, with 10 bases separating them. Written as DNA, the CDR3 is TGTGCCAGCAGCTTAGCGCCTGGTGGGCAGCCCCAGCATTTT. Encoded protein: CASSLAPGGQPQHF.

The V call is TRBV2, the J call TRBJ2-3, with 7 positions matching TRBD2. CDR1 is SNHLY and CDR2 is FYNNEI in the germline V gene. The CDR3 has 15 amino acids. J gave up 1 base and V 4 bases, and 5 bases lay outside the gene matches. In DNA, the CDR3 is TGTGCCAGCAGTGCGGAGCTAGCGGGCACAGATACGCAGTATTTT. It translates to CASSAELAGTDTQYF.

V usage is TRBV29-1 and J usage is TRBJ2-7; the D gene is possibly TRBD1 (6 bases). CDR3 length: 12 amino acids. The germline V and J ends were trimmed by 1 base and 4 bases, with 8 bases remaining between them. Germline V CDR1 and CDR2: SQVTM, ANQGSEA. The CDR3 reads CSVEAQGYEQYF. The CDR3 nucleotides are TGCAGCGTTGAAGCACAGGGATACGAGCAGTACTTC.

The rearrangement joins TRBV5-1 to TRBJ2-7; D is perhaps TRBD1 (5 bases). The germline CDR1 and CDR2 sequences are SGHRS and YFSETQ. CDR3 length: 14 residues. Trimming removed 1 base from V and 2 bases from J, with 10 bases in between. The CDR3 sequence: CASSLTGPTYEQYF. The CDR3 region has the DNA TGCGCCAGCAGCTTGACAGGACCCACCTACGAGCAGTACTTC.

This chain connects TRBV30 to TRBJ2-5; 7 bases map to TRBD1. The J call may be in error: the DNA end matches TRBJ2-7 better. CDR3 length: 13 amino acids. Germline CDR1 is GTSNPN and CDR2 is SVGIG (reference sequence). CDR3 sequence reads: CAWSLTGKGEQYF. The DNA for the CDR3 is TGTGCCTGGAGCCTGACAGGGAAGGGCGAGCAGTACTTC.